This T cell receptor beta chain was identified during a study of blood T cell repertoires in COVID-19. The cohort comprised adults aged about 18 to 100 years residing in 24 US areas. In assigning cohorts, the study relied on participant-reported clinical history. Recovered Cohort 3 donors showed two negative PCRs, clearance, or symptom resolution. This CDR3 contains 16 residues. Germline V gene sequence: CDR1 SGHAT, CDR2 FQNNGV. Trimming shortened V by 3 bases and J by 4 bases, and 19 bases separated the two germline ends. In the original processing: Counts of nucleated cells, estimated from reference gene primer amplification, were obtained. Clones were read by immunoSEQ multiplex PCR, and TCRdb kept only the in-frame ones, dropping some. V and J calls and clone size are as listed in that table; D and trimming were resolved from the DNA. The sample has about 190,000 clones, around four fifths seen once.

Only one count was recorded for this clone. The sequenced sample was PBMCs or T cells enriched from blood (not recorded which). The chain has TRBV11-2 and TRBJ2-7; tentatively, D is TRBD1 (7 bases). The source is a woman aged 45-65 years who had recovered from COVID-19. Here the CDR3 DNA reads TGTGCCAGCAGCTTTTTAGCGGCAGGGGGAATGTACGAGCAGTACTTC. Its protein product is CASSFLAAGGMYEQYF.